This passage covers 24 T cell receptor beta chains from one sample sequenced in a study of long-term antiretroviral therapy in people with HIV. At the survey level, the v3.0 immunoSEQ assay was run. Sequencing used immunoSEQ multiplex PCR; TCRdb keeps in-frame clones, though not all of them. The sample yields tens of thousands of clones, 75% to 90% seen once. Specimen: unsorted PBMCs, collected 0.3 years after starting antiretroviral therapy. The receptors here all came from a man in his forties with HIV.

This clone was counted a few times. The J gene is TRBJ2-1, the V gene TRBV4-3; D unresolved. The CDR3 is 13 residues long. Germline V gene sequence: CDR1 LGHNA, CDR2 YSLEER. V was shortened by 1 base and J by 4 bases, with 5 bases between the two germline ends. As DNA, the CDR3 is TGCGCCAGCAGCCAAGTGGGGTACAATGAGCAGTTCTTC. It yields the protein CASSQVGYNEQFF.

The CDR3 spells CASSVNSGRDTQYF. CDR3 DNA: TGTGCCAGCAGTGTAAATAGCGGGAGAGATACGCAGTATTTT. This chain uses TRBV6-1 with TRBJ2-3; 9 positions match TRBD2. V was pared by 4 bases and J by 5 bases, with 4 bases of the junction left unmatched. Germline V lookup: CDR1 MNHNS, CDR2 SASEGT. This CDR3 is 14 amino acids long.

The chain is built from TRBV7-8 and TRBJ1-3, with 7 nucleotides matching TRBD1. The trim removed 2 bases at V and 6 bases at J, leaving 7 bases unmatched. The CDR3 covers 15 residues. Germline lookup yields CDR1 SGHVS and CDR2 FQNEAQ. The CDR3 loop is CASSLFRQGTNTIYF. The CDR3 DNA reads TGTGCCAGCAGCTTATTTCGACAGGGTACAAACACCATATATTTT.

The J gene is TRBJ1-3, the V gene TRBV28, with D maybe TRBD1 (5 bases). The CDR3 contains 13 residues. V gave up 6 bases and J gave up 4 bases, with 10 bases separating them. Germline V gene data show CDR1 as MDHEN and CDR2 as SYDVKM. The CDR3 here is CASREDRGNTIYF. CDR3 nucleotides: TGTGCCAGCAGGGAAGACAGAGGAAACACCATATATTTT.

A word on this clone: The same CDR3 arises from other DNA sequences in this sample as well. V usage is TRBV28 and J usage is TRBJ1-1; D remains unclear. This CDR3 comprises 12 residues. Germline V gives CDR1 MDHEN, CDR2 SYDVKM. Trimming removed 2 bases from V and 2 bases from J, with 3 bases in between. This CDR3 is CASSLGNTEAFF. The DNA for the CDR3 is TGTGCCAGCAGTTTAGGCAACACTGAAGCTTTCTTT.

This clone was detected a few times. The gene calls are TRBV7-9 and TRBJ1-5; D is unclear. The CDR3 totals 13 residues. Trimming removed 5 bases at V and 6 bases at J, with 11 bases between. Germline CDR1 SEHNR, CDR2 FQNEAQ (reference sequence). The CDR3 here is CASSLVGGQPQHF. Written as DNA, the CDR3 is TGTGCCAGCAGCCTAGTTGGAGGTCAGCCCCAGCATTTT.

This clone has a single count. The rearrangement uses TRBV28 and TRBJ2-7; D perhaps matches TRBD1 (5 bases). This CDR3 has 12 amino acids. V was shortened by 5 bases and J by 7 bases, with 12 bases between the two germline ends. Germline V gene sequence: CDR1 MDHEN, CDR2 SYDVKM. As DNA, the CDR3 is TGTGCCAGCAGTGGCAGGGTAGGGGAGCAGTACTTC. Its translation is CASSGRVGEQYF.

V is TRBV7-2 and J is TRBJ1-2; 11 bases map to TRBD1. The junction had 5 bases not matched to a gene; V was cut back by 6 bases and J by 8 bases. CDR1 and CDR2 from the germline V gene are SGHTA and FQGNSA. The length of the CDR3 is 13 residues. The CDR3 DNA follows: TGTGCCAGCAGGCGGGACAGGGGGGGAGGCTACACCTTC. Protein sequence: CASRRDRGGGYTF.

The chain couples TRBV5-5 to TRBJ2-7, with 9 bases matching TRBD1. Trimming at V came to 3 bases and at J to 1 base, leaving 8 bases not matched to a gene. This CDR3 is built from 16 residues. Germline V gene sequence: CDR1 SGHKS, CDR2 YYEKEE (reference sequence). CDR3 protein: CASSSGRQGGSYEQYF. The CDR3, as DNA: TGTGCCAGCAGCTCGGGGAGACAGGGGGGTTCCTACGAGCAGTACTTC.

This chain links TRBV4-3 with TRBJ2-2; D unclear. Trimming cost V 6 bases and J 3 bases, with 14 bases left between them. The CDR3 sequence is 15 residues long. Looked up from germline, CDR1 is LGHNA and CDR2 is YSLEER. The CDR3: CASRVVGADTGELFF. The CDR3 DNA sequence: TGCGCCAGCAGAGTCGTGGGCGCCGACACCGGGGAGCTGTTTTTT.

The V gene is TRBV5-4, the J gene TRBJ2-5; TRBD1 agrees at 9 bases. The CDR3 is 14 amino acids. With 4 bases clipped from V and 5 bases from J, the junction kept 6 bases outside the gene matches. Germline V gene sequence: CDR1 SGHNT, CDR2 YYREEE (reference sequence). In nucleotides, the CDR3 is TGTGCCAGCAGCCGGGACAGGGCGGGGGAGACCCAGTACTTC. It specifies CASSRDRAGETQYF.

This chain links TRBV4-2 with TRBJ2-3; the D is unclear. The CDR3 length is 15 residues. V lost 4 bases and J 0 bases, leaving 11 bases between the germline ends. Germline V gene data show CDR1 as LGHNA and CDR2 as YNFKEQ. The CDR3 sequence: CASSLTPLSTDTQYF. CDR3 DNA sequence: TGTGCCAGCAGCCTAACTCCCCTTAGCACAGATACGCAGTATTTT.

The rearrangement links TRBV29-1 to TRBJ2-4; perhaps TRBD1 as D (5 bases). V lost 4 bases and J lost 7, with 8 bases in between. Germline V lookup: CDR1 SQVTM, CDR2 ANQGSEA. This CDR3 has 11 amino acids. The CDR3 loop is CSVGRANIQYF. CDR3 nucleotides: TGCAGCGTTGGCAGGGCGAACATTCAGTACTTC.

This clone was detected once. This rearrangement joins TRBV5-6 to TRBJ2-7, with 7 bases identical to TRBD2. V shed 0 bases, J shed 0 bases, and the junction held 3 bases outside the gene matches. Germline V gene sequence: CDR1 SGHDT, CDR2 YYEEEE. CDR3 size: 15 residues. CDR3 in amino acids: CASSLGGGSSYEQYF. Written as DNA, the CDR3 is TGTGCCAGCAGCTTGGGGGGAGGGAGCTCCTACGAGCAGTACTTC.

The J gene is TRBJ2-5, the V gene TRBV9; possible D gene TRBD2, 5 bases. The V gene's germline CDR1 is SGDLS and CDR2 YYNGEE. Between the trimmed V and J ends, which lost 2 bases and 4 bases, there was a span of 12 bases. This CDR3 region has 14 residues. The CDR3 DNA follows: TGTGCCAGCAGCGTCAGTTCGGGGAGAGAGACCCAGTACTTC. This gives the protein CASSVSSGRETQYF. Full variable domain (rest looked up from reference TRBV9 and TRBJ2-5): DSGVTQTPKHLITATGQRVTLRCSPRSGDLSVYWYQQSLDQGLQFLIQYYNGEERAKGNILERFSAQQFPDLHSELNLSSLELGDSALYFCASSVSSGRETQYFGPGTRLLVL.

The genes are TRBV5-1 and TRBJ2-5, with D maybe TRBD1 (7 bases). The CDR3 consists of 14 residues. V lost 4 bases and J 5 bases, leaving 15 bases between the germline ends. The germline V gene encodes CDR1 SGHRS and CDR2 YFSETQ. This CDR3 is CASSPEGAGETQYF. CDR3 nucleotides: TGCGCCAGCAGCCCGGAGGGGGCCGGGGAGACCCAGTACTTC.

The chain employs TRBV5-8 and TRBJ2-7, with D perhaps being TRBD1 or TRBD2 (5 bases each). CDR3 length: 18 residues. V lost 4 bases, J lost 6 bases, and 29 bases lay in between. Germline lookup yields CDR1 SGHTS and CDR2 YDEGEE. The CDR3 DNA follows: TGTGCCAGCAGCGACTTGCTTATTTTAGGGCAGGGAGCAAGCGAGCAGTACTTC. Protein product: CASSDLLILGQGASEQYF.

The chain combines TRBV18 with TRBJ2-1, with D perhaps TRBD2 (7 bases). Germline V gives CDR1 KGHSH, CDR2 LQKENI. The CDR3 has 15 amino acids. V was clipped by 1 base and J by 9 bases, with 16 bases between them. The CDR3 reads CASSPLGGAWSEQFF. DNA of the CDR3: TGTGCCAGCTCACCACTGGGGGGGGCCTGGAGTGAGCAGTTCTTC.

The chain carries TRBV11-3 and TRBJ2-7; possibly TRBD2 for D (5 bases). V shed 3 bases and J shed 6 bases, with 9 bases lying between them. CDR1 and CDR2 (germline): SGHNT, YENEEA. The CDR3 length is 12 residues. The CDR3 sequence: CASSFGEGEQYF. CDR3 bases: TGTGCCAGCAGCTTCGGAGAGGGCGAGCAGTACTTC.

The CDR3: CSVGGLARRETQYF. DNA for the CDR3: TGCAGCGTAGGGGGACTAGCAAGGCGAGAGACCCAGTACTTC. The genes are TRBV29-1 and TRBJ2-5; 9 positions match TRBD2. Germline CDR1 and CDR2: SQVTM and ANQGSEA. Trimming removed 6 bases from V and 4 bases from J; junction bases left unmatched: 9. The CDR3 is 14 amino acids.

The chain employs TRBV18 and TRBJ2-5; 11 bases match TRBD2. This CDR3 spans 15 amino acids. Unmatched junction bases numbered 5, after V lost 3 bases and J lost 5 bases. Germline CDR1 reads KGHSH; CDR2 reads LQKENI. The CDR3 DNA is TGTGCCAGCTCACCGGGACTAGCGGTGGGTGAGACCCAGTACTTC. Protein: CASSPGLAVGETQYF.

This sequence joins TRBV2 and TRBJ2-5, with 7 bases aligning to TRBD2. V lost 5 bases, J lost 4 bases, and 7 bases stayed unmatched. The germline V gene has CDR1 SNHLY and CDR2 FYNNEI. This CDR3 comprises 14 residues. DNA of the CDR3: TGTGCCAGCAGTAAGGATGGGAGGGGAGAGACCCAGTACTTC. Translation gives CASSKDGRGETQYF.

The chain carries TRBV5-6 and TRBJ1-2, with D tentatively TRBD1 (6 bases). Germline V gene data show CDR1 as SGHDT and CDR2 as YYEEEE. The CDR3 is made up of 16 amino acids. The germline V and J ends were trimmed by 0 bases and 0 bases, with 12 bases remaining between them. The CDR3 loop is CASSLGTARANYGYTF. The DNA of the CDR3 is TGTGCCAGCAGCTTGGGGACAGCAAGAGCTAACTATGGCTACACCTTC.

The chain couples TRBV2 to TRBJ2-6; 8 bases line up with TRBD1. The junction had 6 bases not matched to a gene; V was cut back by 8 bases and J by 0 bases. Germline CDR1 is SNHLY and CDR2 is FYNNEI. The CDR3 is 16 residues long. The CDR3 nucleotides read TGTGCCAGCTACAGGGGGGTGAGCTCTGGGGCCAACGTCCTGACTTTC. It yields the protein CASYRGVSSGANVLTF.